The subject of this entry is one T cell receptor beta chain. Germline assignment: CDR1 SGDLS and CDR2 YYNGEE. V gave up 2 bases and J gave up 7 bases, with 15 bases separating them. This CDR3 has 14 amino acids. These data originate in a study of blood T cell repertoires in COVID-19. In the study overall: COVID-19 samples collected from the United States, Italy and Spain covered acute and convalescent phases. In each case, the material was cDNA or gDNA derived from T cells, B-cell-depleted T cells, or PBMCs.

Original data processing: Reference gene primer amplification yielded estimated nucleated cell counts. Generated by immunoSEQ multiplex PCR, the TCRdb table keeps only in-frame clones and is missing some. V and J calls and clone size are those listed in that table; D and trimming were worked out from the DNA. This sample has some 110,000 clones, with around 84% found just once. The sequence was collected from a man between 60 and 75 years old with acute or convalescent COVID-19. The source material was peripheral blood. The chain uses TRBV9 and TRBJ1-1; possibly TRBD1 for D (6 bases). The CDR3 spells CASSVSQGSLEAFF. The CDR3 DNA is TGTGCCAGCAGCGTTTCACAGGGTTCCCTTGAAGCTTTCTTT.